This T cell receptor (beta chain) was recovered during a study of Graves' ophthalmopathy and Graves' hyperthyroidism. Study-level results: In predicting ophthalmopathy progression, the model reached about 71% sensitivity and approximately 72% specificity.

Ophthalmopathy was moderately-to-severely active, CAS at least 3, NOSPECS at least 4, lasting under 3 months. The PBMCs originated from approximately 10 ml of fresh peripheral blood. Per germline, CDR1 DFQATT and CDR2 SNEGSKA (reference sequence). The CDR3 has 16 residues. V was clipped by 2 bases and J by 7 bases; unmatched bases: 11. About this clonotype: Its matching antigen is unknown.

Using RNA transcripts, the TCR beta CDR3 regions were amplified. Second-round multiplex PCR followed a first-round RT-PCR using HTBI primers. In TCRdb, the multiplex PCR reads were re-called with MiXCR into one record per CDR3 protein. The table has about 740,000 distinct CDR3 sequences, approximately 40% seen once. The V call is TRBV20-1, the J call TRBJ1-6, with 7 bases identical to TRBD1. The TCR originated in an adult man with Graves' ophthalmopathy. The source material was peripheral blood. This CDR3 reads CSARQGGGSRNSPLHF. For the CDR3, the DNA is TGCAGTGCTAGACAGGGGGGTGGTTCTAGGAATTCACCCCTCCACTTT.